These T cell receptor beta chains were read from a single sample in a study of T-cell reconstitution after alpha-beta-depleted transplantation in children. TCRdb re-called the PCR reads through MiXCR, storing one row per CDR3 protein. The sample lists around 440,000 distinct CDR3 sequences; 15% to 20% were seen once. Specimen: PBMCs, mostly from graft donor cells, collected 360 days after TCRalphabeta/CD19-depleted stem cell transplant. These receptors were collected from a boy under three years old who had a stem cell transplant for Wiskott-Aldrich syndrome, so the T cells may come from the graft donor. CDR3s include the opening cysteine and the closing phenylalanine or tryptophan. Fields, in order: J gene, D gene, clone size, V gene, CDR3 protein, CDR3 DNA. A D gene is named only where the DNA matches it firmly. A clone size is listed for some rows: how often the clone was seen (once, few, many), or a class if it is expanded.

TRBJ2-7	.	.	TRBV3-1	CASSSGDGYEQYF	TGTGCCAGCAGTTCGGGGGACGGCTACGAGCAGTACTTC
TRBJ2-1	TRBD2	few	TRBV7-6	CASSLAPFRTSGGLYNEQFF	TGTGCCAGCAGCTTAGCCCCCTTTAGGACTAGCGGGGGGCTCTACAATGAGCAGTTCTTC
TRBJ2-1	.	few	TRBV6-7	CASSSTGIKYNEQFF	TGTGCCAGCAGTTCCACAGGGATAAAGTACAATGAGCAGTTCTTC
TRBJ1-2	TRBD1	few	TRBV12-3/TRBV12-4	CASSLRDRGRGYGYTF	TGTGCCAGCAGTTTACGGGACAGGGGCAGAGGATATGGCTACACCTTC
TRBJ1-2	.	.	TRBV28	CASSSTQAYGYTF	TGTGCCAGCAGTTCCACTCAGGCCTATGGCTACACCTTC
TRBJ2-2	.	few	TRBV5-1	CASRTTNTGELFF	TGCGCCAGCAGAACTACAAACACCGGGGAGCTGTTTTTT
TRBJ1-1	TRBD1	few	TRBV4-1	CASSQGQGMGAFF	TGCGCCAGCAGCCAGGGACAGGGGATGGGAGCTTTCTTT
TRBJ1-2	.	.	TRBV10-3	CAIRTGMGADGYTF	TGTGCCATCAGAACCGGGATGGGGGCTGATGGCTACACCTTC
TRBJ2-7	.	few	TRBV15	CATSREPTSYEQYF	TGTGCCACCAGCAGAGAGCCGACCTCCTACGAGCAGTACTTC
TRBJ1-5	.	.	TRBV4-2	CASSQGARKNQPQHF	TGTGCCAGCAGCCAAGGAGCGCGGAAGAATCAGCCCCAGCATTTT
TRBJ1-4	.	.	TRBV27	CASSLGAYEKLFF	TGTGCCAGCAGTTTGGGAGCGTATGAAAAACTGTTTTTT
TRBJ2-1	TRBD2	few	TRBV4-3	CASSQSRTSGRNNEQFF	TGCGCCAGCAGCCAATCTCGGACTAGCGGGCGTAACAATGAGCAGTTCTTC
TRBJ2-7	.	.	TRBV12-3/TRBV12-4	CASSFPGCGEQYF	TGTGCCAGCAGTTTCCCAGGGTGTGGAGAGCAGTACTTC
TRBJ1-2	.	few	TRBV29-1	CSVGRQNYGYTF	TGCAGCGTTGGCCGACAGAACTATGGCTACACCTTC
TRBJ2-2	.	.	TRBV7-9	CASSLLREKNTGELFF	TGTGCCAGCAGCTTGCTCAGGGAGAAGAACACCGGGGAGCTGTTTTTT
TRBJ2-7	.	few	TRBV4-3	CASSRGPLYEQYF	TGCGCCAGCAGCCGGGGACCCCTCTACGAGCAGTACTTC
TRBJ1-1	.	few	TRBV6-2/TRBV6-3	CASSKTPQKGATEAFF	TGTGCCAGCAGTAAGACCCCTCAAAAAGGGGCCACTGAAGCTTTCTTT
TRBJ2-5	.	.	TRBV21-1	CASSKRKQGLQETQYF	TGTGCCAGCAGCAAACGGAAACAGGGGTTGCAAGAGACCCAGTACTTC
TRBJ2-3	TRBD1	.	TRBV19	CASSPDRVTDTQYF	TGTGCCAGTAGTCCTGACAGGGTCACAGATACGCAGTATTTT
TRBJ2-1	.	.	TRBV5-8	CASGKQGLYNEQFF	TGTGCCAGCGGAAAACAGGGTCTCTACAATGAGCAGTTCTTC
TRBJ2-7	.	few	TRBV5-1	CASSRDVLGASYEQYF	TGCGCCAGCAGCCGTGATGTCCTGGGCGCTTCCTACGAGCAGTACTTC
TRBJ2-1	TRBD2	few	TRBV5-1	CASSPPGGTYNEQFF	TGCGCCAGCAGCCCGCCGGGGGGGACTTACAATGAGCAGTTCTTC
TRBJ1-6	.	.	TRBV20-1	CSARVRGESPLHF	TGCAGTGCTAGAGTCAGAGGGGAGTCACCCCTCCACTTT
TRBJ2-5	.	few	TRBV5-1	CASSWPKGRWAQETQYF	TGCGCCAGCAGCTGGCCTAAGGGCAGGTGGGCCCAAGAGACCCAGTACTTC
TRBJ2-7	TRBD1	.	TRBV12-3/TRBV12-4	CAIIQTGGRDYEQYF	TGTGCCATCATCCAAACAGGGGGAAGGGACTACGAGCAGTACTTC
TRBJ1-4	.	few	TRBV15	CATSRGPPQGGEKLFF	TGTGCCACCAGCAGAGGACCCCCACAGGGTGGTGAAAAACTGTTTTTT